There are a few counts of the clone carrying this T cell receptor beta chain. The antigen remains undetermined. The sample originates from a study of T cell repertoires in cytomegalovirus infection. As for the study in general: It was the public TCR beta signatures that indicated both CMV infection and matching HLA type. Study results and caveats: HLA-C-restricted, CMV-specific TCR beta clonotypes were dominant ex vivo. CMV carriers having the relevant HLA were flagged by cumulative public TCR beta family frequency.

TCRdb reprocessed the reads with MiXCR, giving one entry per CDR3 protein. The top ten clones hold approximately 24% of a sample with approximately 500,000 distinct CDR3 sequences, approximately 15% of them seen once. The CDR3 sequence is 16 residues long. The germline V and J ends were trimmed by 2 bases and 4 bases, with 14 bases remaining between them. CDR1 MNHEY and CDR2 SMNVEV come from the germline V gene (reference sequence). The rearrangement links TRBV27 to TRBJ1-4; a possible D gene is TRBD1 (6 bases). This receptor was identified in a human donor in good health (CMV status not recorded). Some clones in this sample may be carry-over from other donors' samples. Sequencing used CD8+ T cells from PBMCs. The CDR3 loop reads CASSLNRAGVNEKLFF. The CDR3 DNA reads as TGTGCCAGCAGTTTAAACAGGGCTGGAGTTAATGAAAAACTGTTTTTT.